A selection of T cell receptor beta chains follows, all from one sample in a study of cytomegalovirus exposure and HLA in healthy donors. Profiling relied on immunoSEQ multiplex PCR, and the TCRdb table lists in-frame clones only, not all of them. The table records some 54,000 clones, around 82% of them present only once. Source material: PBMCs. These receptors came from a male donor in good health and CMV-seronegative. The CDR3 runs from the conserved cysteine through the conserved F or W. Fields, in order: clone size, V gene, D gene, J gene, CDR3 protein, CDR3 DNA. The D gene is left open where the match is weak. Part of the rows lack a size; the others show once, few, many or a class for expanded clones.

size: -
V: TRBV5-1
D: TRBD1
J: TRBJ2-5
CDR3: CASSLTEQGDLETQYF
DNA: TGCGCCAGCAGCTTAACCGAACAGGGGGATCTGGAGACCCAGTACTTC

size: -
V: TRBV6-5
D: -
J: TRBJ1-5
CDR3: CASSYGSNQPQHF
DNA: TGTGCCAGCAGTTACGGCAGCAATCAGCCCCAGCATTTT

size: few
V: TRBV7-2
D: TRBD1
J: TRBJ2-1
CDR3: CASSLAFDRDNEQFF
DNA: TGTGCCAGCAGCTTAGCCTTTGACAGGGACAATGAGCAGTTCTTC

size: -
V: TRBV7-9
D: -
J: TRBJ2-7
CDR3: CASGRTGVTYEQYF
DNA: TGTGCCAGCGGGAGGACAGGCGTAACCTACGAGCAGTACTTC

size: -
V: TRBV30
D: TRBD2
J: TRBJ2-1
CDR3: CAWSPGASGVNEQFF
DNA: TGTGCCTGGAGCCCCGGGGCTAGCGGGGTAAATGAGCAGTTCTTC

size: -
V: TRBV2
D: -
J: TRBJ2-7
CDR3: CASSGQYEQYF
DNA: TGTGCCAGCAGCGGACAATACGAGCAGTACTTC

size: -
V: TRBV12-5
D: TRBD1
J: TRBJ1-6
CDR3: CASGLPPKTGWNSPLHF
DNA: TGTGCTAGTGGTTTGCCGCCAAAGACAGGGTGGAATTCACCCCTCCACTTT

size: -
V: TRBV19
D: TRBD1
J: TRBJ2-7
CDR3: CASRDRGEQYF
DNA: TGTGCCAGTAGGGACAGGGGCGAGCAGTACTTC

size: -
V: TRBV5-1
D: -
J: TRBJ2-3
CDR3: CASSYTSLDTQYF
DNA: TGCGCCAGCAGCTATACTAGTTTGGATACGCAGTATTTT

size: -
V: TRBV27
D: -
J: TRBJ2-6
CDR3: CASKSPSSGANVLTF
DNA: TGTGCCAGCAAGTCCCCGAGCTCTGGGGCCAACGTCCTGACTTTC

size: -
V: TRBV27
D: TRBD2
J: TRBJ2-3
CDR3: CASSFGLGDMTRGDTQYF
DNA: TGTGCCAGCAGTTTCGGACTAGGTGATATGACTCGAGGTGATACGCAATATTTT

size: -
V: TRBV29-1
D: -
J: TRBJ1-1
CDR3: CSGPGDLNTEAFF
DNA: TGCAGCGGGCCAGGGGACCTGAACACTGAAGCTTTCTTT

size: -
V: TRBV11-3
D: -
J: TRBJ2-1
CDR3: CASSGTPSYNEQFF
DNA: TGTGCCAGCAGCGGGACTCCGTCCTACAATGAGCAGTTCTTC

size: -
V: TRBV27
D: TRBD2
J: TRBJ2-5
CDR3: CASSLASGQETQYF
DNA: TGTGCCAGCAGTTTGGCTAGCGGGCAAGAGACCCAGTACTTC

size: -
V: TRBV11-2
D: TRBD2
J: TRBJ2-5
CDR3: CASSFGGSLFQETQYF
DNA: TGTGCCAGCAGCTTCGGGGGGTCCCTCTTCCAAGAGACCCAGTACTTC

size: -
V: TRBV29-1
D: -
J: TRBJ2-5
CDR3: CSVWGGGQETQYF
DNA: TGCAGCGTCTGGGGAGGGGGCCAAGAGACCCAGTACTTC

size: -
V: TRBV7-9
D: TRBD1
J: TRBJ1-2
CDR3: CASSAGQGRYGYTF
DNA: TGTGCCAGCAGCGCCGGACAGGGTCGTTATGGCTACACCTTC

size: -
V: TRBV19
D: TRBD1
J: TRBJ2-4
CDR3: CASSPGTGYVEAKNIQYF
DNA: TGTGCCAGTAGTCCCGGGACAGGGTATGTAGAGGCCAAAAACATTCAGTACTTC

size: -
V: TRBV9
D: -
J: TRBJ2-3
CDR3: CASSANLQGDTQYF
DNA: TGTGCCAGCAGCGCGAACCTACAGGGTGATACGCAGTATTTT

size: -
V: TRBV18
D: TRBD1
J: TRBJ2-7
CDR3: CASSPGQGPYYEQYF
DNA: TGTGCCAGCTCACCCGGACAGGGGCCCTACTACGAGCAGTACTTC

size: -
V: TRBV5-1
D: TRBD1
J: TRBJ1-2
CDR3: CASSSGQGGILGYTF
DNA: TGCGCCAGCAGCTCCGGACAGGGCGGAATCCTAGGCTACACCTTC

size: -
V: TRBV5-1
D: -
J: TRBJ2-7
CDR3: CASSLRGAYEQYF
DNA: TGCGCCAGCAGCTTAAGGGGTGCCTACGAGCAGTACTTC

size: few
V: TRBV14
D: TRBD1
J: TRBJ2-7
CDR3: CASSHAGGFRSEQYF
DNA: TGTGCCAGCAGCCACGCAGGGGGTTTTAGAAGCGAGCAGTACTTC

size: -
V: TRBV2
D: TRBD1
J: TRBJ2-5
CDR3: CASTVPGGWETQYF
DNA: TGTGCCAGCACGGTGCCAGGGGGTTGGGAGACCCAGTACTTC

size: -
V: TRBV29-1
D: -
J: TRBJ1-2
CDR3: CSVGGPPNFYGYTF
DNA: TGCAGCGTTGGGGGGCCTCCCAACTTCTATGGCTACACCTTC